The clone carrying this TCR beta chain has ten or more counts. Its antigen is as yet unknown. TCRdb processed the reads anew with MiXCR; each CDR3 protein has one entry. This table has more than 500,000 distinct CDR3 sequences, approximately 17% appearing once. The source of the sample is a study of T cell repertoires in cytomegalovirus infection. Study observations and caveats: Based on cumulative public TCR beta family frequency, carriers of CMV plus the relevant HLA were identified.

The CDR3 has 12 amino acids. V gave up 7 bases and J gave up 8 bases, with 14 bases separating them. The germline CDR1 and CDR2 sequences are MNHEY and SMNVEV (reference sequence). This clonotype originated in a human donor in good health (CMV status not recorded). Some clones in this sample may be carry-over from other donors' samples. J is TRBJ1-2 and V is TRBV27; D is possibly TRBD1 (5 bases). The sequencing input was CD8+ T cells from PBMCs. The CDR3 DNA reads TGTGCCAGCACCGACGGGGCTGGGGGCTACACCTTC. Residues: CASTDGAGGYTF.